A single T cell receptor beta chain is shown here with its context. The data belong to a study of cytomegalovirus exposure and HLA in healthy donors. At the level of the study: Genotyping showed around 80% of 350 to 400 donors falling in the Caucasian-associated ancestry cluster.

It was with 60 Vbeta and 13 Jbeta primers that the PCR ran. Sequencing used immunoSEQ multiplex PCR; TCRdb keeps in-frame clones, though not all of them. The sample shows roughly 50,000 clones, roughly 77% of them seen only once. Germline V gene data show CDR1 as MRHNA and CDR2 as SNTAGT. V was shortened by 5 bases and J by 6 bases, with 17 bases between the two germline ends. The CDR3 runs to 15 residues. This TCR was sampled from a man younger than 40 in good health and CMV-seropositive. Specimen: PBMCs. This sequence joins TRBV6-4 and TRBJ2-1, with D possibly TRBD2 on 7 matching bases. For the CDR3, the DNA is TGTGCCAGCAGTCTGAGGGCGGGGGCGCTCAATGAGCAGTTCTTC. Encoded protein: CASSLRAGALNEQFF.